Below, 26 T cell receptor beta chains from the same sample are listed, as sequenced in a study of T cells in Graves' hyperthyroidism and ophthalmopathy. Amplification of TCR beta CDR3 regions was performed using RNA transcripts as template. TCR CDR3 regions were first amplified by RT-PCR with HTBI primers. TCRdb reprocessed the multiplex PCR reads with MiXCR, giving one entry per CDR3 protein. The repertoire holds 300,000 to 400,000 distinct CDR3 sequences, with about 15% as singletons. The sequenced sample consisted of blood. The receptor set was obtained from a woman aged 25 to 39 with Graves' ophthalmopathy.

Many counts were recorded for this clonotype. The J gene is TRBJ2-3, the V gene TRBV24-1; 7 bases agree with TRBD2. Germline-derived CDR1 and CDR2 are KGHDR and SFDVKD. CDR3 length: 17 residues. The junction had 8 bases not matched to a gene; V was cut back by 3 bases and J by 0 bases. The CDR3 spells CATSDPTGGASTDTQYF. The CDR3 DNA is TGTGCCACCAGTGATCCCACGGGGGGTGCAAGCACAGATACGCAGTATTTT.

The genes are TRBV15 and TRBJ2-1; 7 nucleotides match TRBD1. The V and J ends lost 2 bases and 3 bases, in that order; junction bases with no gene match: 13. Per the germline V gene, CDR1 is LNHNV and CDR2 is YYDKDF (reference sequence). This CDR3 spans 18 amino acids. This chain's CDR3 is CATSRQAPGTEGYNEQFF. CDR3 coding DNA: TGTGCCACCAGCAGACAGGCCCCCGGGACAGAAGGCTACAATGAGCAGTTCTTC.

This clonotype was observed a few times. This chain joins TRBV7-8 and TRBJ2-1, with a possible D match to TRBD1 (6 bases). With 5 bases removed from V and 8 bases from J, the gap between germline ends came to 10 bases. Germline V CDR1 and CDR2: SGHVS, FQNEAQ. The CDR3 loop spans 12 amino acids. The CDR3, as DNA: TGTGCCAGCAGCCAAGGGGGAGATGAGCAGTTCTTC. Translation gives CASSQGGDEQFF.

In this sample, this clonotype turned up many times. This chain uses TRBV5-1 with TRBJ2-3, with D maybe TRBD1 (5 bases). Trimming cost V 4 bases and J 0 bases, with 18 bases left between them. The length of the CDR3 is 17 residues. Germline-derived CDR1 and CDR2 are SGHRS and YFSETQ. Written as DNA, the CDR3 is TGCGCCAGCAGCATAACCCCCCAGGGTGCGAGCACAGATACGCAGTATTTT. Translated: CASSITPQGASTDTQYF.

This clonotype showed up just once. This chain uses TRBV5-1 with TRBJ1-1, with D perhaps TRBD1 (6 bases). This CDR3 comprises 14 residues. V was shortened by 2 bases and J by 7 bases, with 15 bases between the two germline ends. Germline V gene lookup returns CDR1 SGHRS and CDR2 YFSETQ. The CDR3 region is CASSLRGGPNEAFF. CDR3 nucleotides: TGCGCCAGCAGCTTACGTGGGGGCCCCAATGAAGCTTTCTTT.

This clonotype was seen at least ten times. The V call is TRBV19, the J call TRBJ2-7, with D perhaps TRBD1 (6 bases). Germline CDR1 reads LNHDA; CDR2 reads SQIVND (reference sequence). V shed 7 bases and J shed 4 bases, with 14 bases lying between them. The CDR3 is 13 amino acids. The CDR3 protein is CASMDSSQYEQYF. Here the CDR3 DNA reads TGTGCCAGTATGGACAGCTCCCAGTACGAGCAGTACTTC.

V usage is TRBV12-3 or TRBV12-4 and J usage is TRBJ2-5; 13 positions match TRBD2. This CDR3 is 18 amino acids long. Trimming took 6 bases from V and 4 from J; bases not matched to a gene: 14. CDR3 DNA: TGTGCCAGCAGACTTGGACTAGCGGGGGACCAGGAACGAGAGACCCAGTACTTC. Amino acid sequence: CASRLGLAGDQERETQYF.

As for this clonotype: One end of the junction does not line up with germline, which may come from a read error. The chain has TRBV20-1 and TRBJ2-3, with 7 bases aligning to TRBD2. In germline, CDR1 is DFQATT, CDR2 SNEGSKA (reference sequence). This CDR3 is built from 15 residues. In DNA form, the CDR3 reads TGCAGTGCTAGAGTCCCAGCGGGGTTGGCAGATACGCGGTATTTT. Translated: CSARVPAGLADTRYF.

This clonotype was seen at least ten times. V usage is TRBV28 and J usage is TRBJ1-5, with D perhaps TRBD1 (5 bases). The CDR3 length is 18 residues. Germline loops: CDR1 MDHEN, CDR2 SYDVKM. The V gene lost 3 bases and the J gene lost 2 bases, with 20 bases spanning the gap. CDR3 region: CASSLAVGGTGGNQPQHF. Written as DNA, the CDR3 is TGTGCCAGCAGTTTGGCGGTTGGGGGGACCGGGGGCAATCAGCCCCAGCATTTT. The complete variable domain, with remaining parts taken from reference TRBV28 and TRBJ1-5, reads DVKVTQSSRYLVKRTGEKVFLECVQDMDHENMFWYRQDPGLGLRLIYFSYDVKMKEKGDIPEGYSVSREKKERFSLILESASTNQTSMYLCASSLAVGGTGGNQPQHFGDGTRLSIL.

V and J are TRBV15 and TRBJ2-5, with TRBD1 as a possible D gene (6 bases). The CDR3 has 15 amino acids. Looked up from germline, CDR1 is LNHNV and CDR2 is YYDKDF (reference sequence). The V end was cut by 7 bases, the J end by 2 bases, with 17 bases between. The CDR3 DNA reads TGTGCCACCACCAGGACAGTCACTGAGCAAGAGACCCAGTACTTC. Translation gives CATTRTVTEQETQYF.

Here the CDR3 DNA reads TGTGCCAGCTGCGACTCTGGAAACACCATATATTTT. This sequence encodes CASCDSGNTIYF. The chain employs TRBV12-3 or TRBV12-4 and TRBJ1-3; D not certain. V lost 8 bases and J lost 0, with 5 bases in between. The CDR3 is 12 residues long.

The table lists this clonotype with a few counts. The J gene is TRBJ2-7, the V gene TRBV20-1; TRBD2 agrees at 7 bases. Per the germline V gene, CDR1 is DFQATT and CDR2 is SNEGSKA (reference sequence). The CDR3 runs to 15 residues. With V trimmed by 1 base and J by 3 bases, 9 bases remained unmatched. CDR3 nucleotides: TGCAGTGCTAGAGGTGGGCGGGACTACAACTACGAGCAGTACTTC. It is translated as CSARGGRDYNYEQYF.

In this sample, this clonotype turned up many times. The chain recombines TRBV18 with TRBJ2-3; D possibly corresponds to TRBD2 (6 bases). Trimming took 2 bases from V and 1 from J, leaving 10 bases between them. Germline assignment: CDR1 KGHSH and CDR2 LQKENI. The CDR3 consists of 15 residues. The CDR3 reads CASSPGGQRTDTQYF. DNA for the CDR3: TGTGCCAGCTCACCAGGAGGGCAACGCACAGATACGCAGTATTTT. The variable domain in full, completed from reference TRBV18 and TRBJ2-3, reads NAGVMQNPRHLVRRRGQEARLRCSPMKGHSHVYWYRQLPEEGLKFMVYLQKENIIDESGMPKERFSAEFPKEGPSILRIQQVVRGDSAAYFCASSPGGQRTDTQYFGPGTRLTVL.

The chain uses TRBV9 and TRBJ1-2; D ambiguous. The CDR3 is 13 residues long. Germline values: CDR1 SGDLS, CDR2 YYNGEE. Trimming removed 4 bases from V and 4 bases from J, with 11 bases in between. The CDR3 sequence: CASSLEDSYGYTF. The DNA for the CDR3 is TGTGCCAGCAGCTTAGAGGATAGCTATGGCTACACCTTC. Drawing the rest from reference TRBV9 and TRBJ1-2, the complete variable domain is DSGVTQTPKHLITATGQRVTLRCSPRSGDLSVYWYQQSLDQGLQFLIQYYNGEERAKGNILERFSAQQFPDLHSELNLSSLELGDSALYFCASSLEDSYGYTFGSGTRLTVV.

This clonotype was observed at least ten times. The chain couples TRBV5-1 to TRBJ1-1, with 7 positions matching TRBD1. Germline lookup yields CDR1 SGHRS and CDR2 YFSETQ. This CDR3 has 13 residues. V lost 3 bases and J lost 4; bases outside the gene matches: 3. CDR3 sequence: CASSSAGGTEAFF. In DNA form, the CDR3 reads TGCGCCAGCAGCTCTGCAGGGGGCACTGAAGCTTTCTTT.

This clonotype was counted ten times or more. This rearrangement joins TRBV4-2 to TRBJ2-3; 8 bases fit TRBD2. Looked up from germline, CDR1 is LGHNA and CDR2 is YNFKEQ. The ends lost 3 bases at V and 2 bases at J; junction bases unmatched: 7. The CDR3 loop spans 16 amino acids. CDR3: CASSQARGVHTDTQYF. The CDR3 DNA sequence: TGTGCCAGCAGCCAGGCGCGGGGGGTTCACACAGATACGCAGTATTTT.

In its sample, this clonotype was seen a few times. This sequence may be a read error, since a much larger clone differs from it by one base. The genes are TRBV12-3 or TRBV12-4 and TRBJ1-2; D ambiguous. Deletions cut 4 bases from V and 4 bases from J, with 22 bases between. This CDR3 contains 17 residues. CDR3 region: CASSSRPSQTSSYGYTF. CDR3 DNA sequence: TGTGCCAGCAGTTCACGGCCTTCACAAACCAGTAGCTATGGCTACACCTTC.

This clonotype was found many times. The gene calls are TRBV28 and TRBJ2-7, with no clear D. The CDR3 is made up of 16 amino acids. Per the germline V gene, CDR1 is MDHEN and CDR2 is SYDVKM. Trimming took off 7 bases at V and 2 bases at J, with 21 bases between the two ends. CDR3 sequence: CASTNVVRQVTYEQYF. CDR3 nucleotides: TGTGCCAGCACTAACGTGGTCCGGCAGGTAACCTACGAGCAGTACTTC.

The rearrangement uses TRBV7-9 and TRBJ1-4; D is possibly TRBD1 (5 bases). CDR1 SEHNR and CDR2 FQNEAQ come from the germline V gene (reference sequence). Trimming took 4 bases from V and 7 from J, leaving 13 bases between them. The CDR3 consists of 14 residues. In DNA, the CDR3 is TGTGCCAGCAGCTCCCTGGGACGGACTGAAAAACTGTTTTTT. The encoded protein is CASSSLGRTEKLFF.

There are many counts of this clonotype. The chain employs TRBV28 and TRBJ2-7, with 9 nucleotides matching TRBD2. Germline-derived CDR1 and CDR2 are MDHEN and SYDVKM. CDR3 length equals 15 residues. The J segment lost 2 bases and the V segment lost 6 bases, leaving 8 bases of the junction unmatched. CDR3 bases: TGTGCCAGCAGCGCGAATAGCGGGGGCCCCTACGAGCAGTACTTC. Amino acid sequence: CASSANSGGPYEQYF. The complete variable domain, with remaining parts taken from reference TRBV28 and TRBJ2-7, reads DVKVTQSSRYLVKRTGEKVFLECVQDMDHENMFWYRQDPGLGLRLIYFSYDVKMKEKGDIPEGYSVSREKKERFSLILESASTNQTSMYLCASSANSGGPYEQYFGPGTRLTVT.

This clonotype came up a few times. Here the CDR3 DNA reads TGTGCCAGCAACCAGGGGGGGGCACCCTCTGGGGCCAACGTCCTGACTTTC. Translating it yields CASNQGGAPSGANVLTF. This chain connects TRBV28 to TRBJ2-6, with D perhaps being TRBD1 or TRBD2 (7 bases each). Trimming pared 7 bases from V and 0 bases from J, leaving 16 bases between. Germline V gives CDR1 MDHEN, CDR2 SYDVKM. The CDR3 extends over 17 amino acids.

This clonotype was counted only a few times. The chain links TRBV20-1 to TRBJ2-7, with D tentatively TRBD1 (6 bases). The germline CDR1 and CDR2 sequences are DFQATT and SNEGSKA (reference sequence). V was trimmed by 3 bases and J by 6 bases, leaving 18 bases between them. This CDR3 comprises 14 residues. CDR3 DNA: TGCAGTGCTAGGCCGACAGGCAGAGGGGGCGAGCAGTACTTC. Translating it yields CSARPTGRGGEQYF.

In this sample, this clonotype turned up many times. V gene TRBV2 combines with J gene TRBJ1-2; no reliable D call. The germline gives CDR1 SNHLY, CDR2 FYNNEI. Between the trimmed V and J ends, which lost 8 bases and 8 bases, there was a span of 15 bases. This CDR3 has 12 amino acids. CDR3 DNA sequence: TGTGCCAGCCTTGGAACTGGGCCCGGCTACACCTTC. Amino acid sequence: CASLGTGPGYTF.

This clonotype was seen repeatedly, ten times or more. The chain employs TRBV12-3 or TRBV12-4 and TRBJ2-4, with TRBD1 identical over 8 bases. J lost 1 base, V lost 5 bases, and 10 bases had no gene match. The CDR3 has 17 residues. CDR3 protein: CASSPGQGSGAKNIQYF. Here the CDR3 DNA reads TGTGCCAGCAGTCCAGGACAGGGAAGCGGCGCCAAAAACATTCAGTACTTC.

J is TRBJ1-6 and V is TRBV27; a weak D match, TRBD1 (5 bases). Germline V gene data show CDR1 as MNHEY and CDR2 as SMNVEV (reference sequence). This CDR3 is 14 amino acids long. The ends were cut back, 8 bases at V and 7 bases at J, with 15 bases in the middle. This CDR3 is CASRPGRPNSPLHF. CDR3 sequence (DNA): TGTGCCAGCCGACCGGGACGGCCCAATTCACCCCTCCACTTT.

Ten or more counts support this clonotype. The V and J genes are TRBV20-1 and TRBJ2-5; 10 positions agree with TRBD2. Trimming cost V 0 bases and J 4 bases; bases outside gene matches: 5. The CDR3 covers 15 residues. Germline CDR1 DFQATT, CDR2 SNEGSKA (reference sequence). The CDR3: CSARERRTSGETQYF. The CDR3 coding sequence is TGCAGTGCTAGAGAACGTCGGACTAGCGGAGAGACCCAGTACTTC.